One and the same sample provided the 4 T cell receptor beta chains below, sequenced in a study of T cell responses to AZD1222 COVID-19 vaccine. Some clones are missing from TCRdb's copy, which holds only in-frame ones; the method was immunoSEQ multiplex PCR. The sample carries more than 150,000 clones, roughly nine tenths recorded once. The sequencing here drew on peripheral blood, taken 28 days after the second AZD1222 dose. Receptors originate from an adult who received the AZD1222 COVID-19 vaccine.

The rearrangement joins TRBV6-1 to TRBJ2-2; D gene uncertain. Germline CDR1 reads MNHNS; CDR2 reads SASEGT. The CDR3 consists of 12 residues. Trimming stripped 3 bases from V and 10 bases from J, with 9 bases between. CDR3: CASSDFTPELFF. The DNA of the CDR3 is TGTGCCAGCAGTGATTTCACACCGGAGCTGTTTTTT.

The J gene is TRBJ2-1, the V gene TRBV24-1; D remains ambiguous. The CDR3 has 18 residues. Germline lookup yields CDR1 KGHDR and CDR2 SFDVKD. The ends were cut back, 2 bases at V and 0 bases at J, with 16 bases in the middle. CDR3 sequence (DNA): TGTGCCACCAGTGATTACCTCGCCTCTAGGAGCTCCTACAATGAGCAGTTCTTC. Protein: CATSDYLASRSSYNEQFF.

The chain carries TRBV6-5 and TRBJ2-5; D unresolved. The CDR3 is 11 residues long. V gave up 2 bases and J gave up 7 bases, with 5 bases separating them. Germline lookup yields CDR1 MNHEY and CDR2 SVGAGI. The CDR3 nucleotides are TGTGCCAGCAGTTACGTGGGGACCCAGTACTTC. Its translation: CASSYVGTQYF.

This sequence joins TRBV4-1 and TRBJ1-2; 9 nucleotides align to TRBD1. V gave up 3 bases and J gave up 8 bases; unmatched junction bases: 13. The CDR3 is 16 residues long. CDR1 is MGHRA, CDR2 YSYEKL, per germline. The CDR3 DNA is TGCGCCAGCAGCCAGAGACCCCGGGACAGGGTCTCCGGCTACACCTTC. It is translated as CASSQRPRDRVSGYTF.